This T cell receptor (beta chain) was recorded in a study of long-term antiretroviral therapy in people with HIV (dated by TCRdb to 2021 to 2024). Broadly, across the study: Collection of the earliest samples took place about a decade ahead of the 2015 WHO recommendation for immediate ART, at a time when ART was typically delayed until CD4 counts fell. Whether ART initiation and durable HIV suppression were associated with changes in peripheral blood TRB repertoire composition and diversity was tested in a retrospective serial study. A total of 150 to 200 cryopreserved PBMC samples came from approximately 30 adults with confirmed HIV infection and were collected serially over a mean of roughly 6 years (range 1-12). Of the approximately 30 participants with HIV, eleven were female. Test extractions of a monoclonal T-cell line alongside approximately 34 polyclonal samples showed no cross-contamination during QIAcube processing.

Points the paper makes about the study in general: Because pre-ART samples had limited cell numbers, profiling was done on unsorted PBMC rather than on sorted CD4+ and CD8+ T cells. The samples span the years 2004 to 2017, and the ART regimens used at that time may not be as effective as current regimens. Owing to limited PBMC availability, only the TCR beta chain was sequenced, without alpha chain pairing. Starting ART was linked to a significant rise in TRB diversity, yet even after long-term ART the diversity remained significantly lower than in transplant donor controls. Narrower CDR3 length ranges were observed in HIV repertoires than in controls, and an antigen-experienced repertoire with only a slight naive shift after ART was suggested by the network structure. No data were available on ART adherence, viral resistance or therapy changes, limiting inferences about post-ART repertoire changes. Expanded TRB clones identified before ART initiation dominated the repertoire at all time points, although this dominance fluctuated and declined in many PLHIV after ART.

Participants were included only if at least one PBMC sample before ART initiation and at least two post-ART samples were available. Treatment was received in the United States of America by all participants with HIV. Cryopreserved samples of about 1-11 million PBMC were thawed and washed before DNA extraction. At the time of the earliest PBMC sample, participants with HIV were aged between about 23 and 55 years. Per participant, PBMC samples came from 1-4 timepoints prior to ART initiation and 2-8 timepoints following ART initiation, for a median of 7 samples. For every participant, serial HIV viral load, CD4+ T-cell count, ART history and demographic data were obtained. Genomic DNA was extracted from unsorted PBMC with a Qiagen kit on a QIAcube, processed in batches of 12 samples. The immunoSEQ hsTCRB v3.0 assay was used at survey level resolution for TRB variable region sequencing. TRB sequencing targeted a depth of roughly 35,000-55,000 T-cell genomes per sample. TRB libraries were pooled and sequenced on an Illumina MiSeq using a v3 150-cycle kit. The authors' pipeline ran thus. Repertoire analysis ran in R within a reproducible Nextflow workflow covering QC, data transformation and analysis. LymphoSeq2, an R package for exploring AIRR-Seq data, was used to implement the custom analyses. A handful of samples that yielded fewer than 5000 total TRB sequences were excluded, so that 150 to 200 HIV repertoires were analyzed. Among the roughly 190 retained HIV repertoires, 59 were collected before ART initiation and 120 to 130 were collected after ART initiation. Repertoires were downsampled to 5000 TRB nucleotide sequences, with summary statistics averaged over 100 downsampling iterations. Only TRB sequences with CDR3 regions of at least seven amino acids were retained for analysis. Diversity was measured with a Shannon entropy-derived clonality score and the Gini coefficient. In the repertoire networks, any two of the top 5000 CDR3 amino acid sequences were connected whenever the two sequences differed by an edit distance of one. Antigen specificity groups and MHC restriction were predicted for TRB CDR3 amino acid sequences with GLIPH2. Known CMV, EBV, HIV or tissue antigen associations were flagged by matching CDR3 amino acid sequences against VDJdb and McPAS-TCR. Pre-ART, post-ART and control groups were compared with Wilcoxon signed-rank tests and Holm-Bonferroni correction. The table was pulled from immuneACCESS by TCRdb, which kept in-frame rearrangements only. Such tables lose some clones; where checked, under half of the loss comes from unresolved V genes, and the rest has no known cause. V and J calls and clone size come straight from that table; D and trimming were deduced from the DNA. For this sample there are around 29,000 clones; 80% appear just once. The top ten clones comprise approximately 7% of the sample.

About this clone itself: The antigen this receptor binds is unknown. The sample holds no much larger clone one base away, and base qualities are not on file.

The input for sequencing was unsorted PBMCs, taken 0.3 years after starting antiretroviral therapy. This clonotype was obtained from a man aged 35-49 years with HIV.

At the DNA level, the sequence is TGTGCCAGTAGCCCCTTGGACAGGGGGTCCTACAATGAGCAGTTCTTC. Its protein reads: CASSPLDRGSYNEQFF. The chain was built from TRBV19 and TRBJ2-1, with TRBD1 identical over 10 junction bases. Trimmed from V: 6 bases; trimmed from J: 1 base; junction bases lacking a gene match: 6. The CDR3, cysteine through phenylalanine, is 16 amino acids long. Only CDR3 DNA is held: 48 bases, read in frame from base 1. The germline V gene (reference sequence) gives CDR1 as LNHDA and CDR2 as SQIVND.